These T cell receptor beta chains were read from a single sample in a study of OX40 agonist ivuxolimab in advanced cancers. Sequencing used immunoSEQ multiplex PCR; TCRdb keeps in-frame clones, though not all of them. Of approximately 44,000 clones in the sample, around 80% are singletons; the top ten hold about 10%. The sequences come from CD4+ or CD8+ T cells sorted from blood, collected in a trial of the OX40 agonist ivuxolimab. These receptors were taken from an adult with an advanced solid tumor such as melanoma, head and neck, liver or kidney cancer. The CDR3 runs from the conserved cysteine through the conserved F or W. A D gene is named only where the DNA matches it firmly. Some rows have no size entry. The others give once, few or many, or a class for an expanded clone.

j_call: TRBJ2-7
clone_size: few
v_call: TRBV7-8
d_call: .
cdr3_aa: CASSPPLIYEQYF
cdr3_nt: TGTGCCAGCAGCCCACCGCTCATCTACGAGCAGTACTTC

j_call: TRBJ2-7
clone_size: .
v_call: TRBV29-1
d_call: TRBD2
cdr3_aa: CSVVREGTYEQYF
cdr3_nt: TGCAGCGTCGTGCGGGAGGGTACCTACGAGCAGTACTTC

j_call: TRBJ2-7
clone_size: .
v_call: TRBV19
d_call: TRBD2
cdr3_aa: CATTGTSKYEQYF
cdr3_nt: TGTGCCACTACCGGGACTAGCAAGTACGAGCAGTACTTC

j_call: TRBJ2-3
clone_size: once
v_call: TRBV11-2
d_call: TRBD2
cdr3_aa: CASSLASTSDTQYF
cdr3_nt: TGTGCCAGCAGCTTAGCCTCGACTAGCGATACGCAGTATTTT

j_call: TRBJ2-4
clone_size: .
v_call: TRBV9
d_call: .
cdr3_aa: CASSVDGLAKNIQYF
cdr3_nt: TGTGCCAGCAGCGTAGATGGGCTCGCCAAAAACATTCAGTACTTC

j_call: TRBJ2-2
clone_size: .
v_call: TRBV4-1
d_call: TRBD2
cdr3_aa: CASSQGGLAGVGTGELFF
cdr3_nt: TGCGCCAGCAGCCAAGGGGGACTAGCGGGAGTTGGCACCGGGGAGCTGTTTTTT

j_call: TRBJ1-5
clone_size: .
v_call: TRBV18
d_call: .
cdr3_aa: CASSPGPNNSNQPQHF
cdr3_nt: TGTGCCAGCTCACCGGGGCCGAATAATAGCAATCAGCCCCAGCATTTT

j_call: TRBJ2-7
clone_size: .
v_call: TRBV6-5
d_call: TRBD2
cdr3_aa: CASSLISGGYEQYF
cdr3_nt: TGTGCCAGCAGCCTTATCAGCGGGGGGTACGAGCAGTACTTC

j_call: TRBJ2-3
clone_size: .
v_call: TRBV19
d_call: TRBD2
cdr3_aa: CASSPGLVRDTQYF
cdr3_nt: TGTGCCAGTAGTCCGGGACTAGTGAGAGATACGCAGTATTTT

j_call: TRBJ2-3
clone_size: .
v_call: TRBV7-2
d_call: TRBD2
cdr3_aa: CASSTGGSADTQYF
cdr3_nt: TGTGCCAGCAGCACGGGGGGGAGCGCAGATACGCAGTATTTT

j_call: TRBJ2-1
clone_size: .
v_call: TRBV30
d_call: .
cdr3_aa: CAWSVLASEQFF
cdr3_nt: TGTGCCTGGAGTGTACTGGCAAGTGAGCAGTTCTTC

j_call: TRBJ2-7
clone_size: .
v_call: TRBV5-1
d_call: .
cdr3_aa: CASSPTQYEQYF
cdr3_nt: TGCGCCAGCAGCCCGACACAATACGAGCAGTACTTC

j_call: TRBJ2-3
clone_size: .
v_call: TRBV27
d_call: TRBD1
cdr3_aa: CASSFDRASRTQYF
cdr3_nt: TGTGCCAGCAGTTTCGACAGGGCATCGCGTACGCAGTATTTT

j_call: TRBJ2-5
clone_size: .
v_call: TRBV2
d_call: TRBD1
cdr3_aa: CASSEWDRQETQYF
cdr3_nt: TGTGCCAGCAGTGAATGGGACAGACAAGAGACCCAGTACTTC

j_call: TRBJ1-1
clone_size: .
v_call: TRBV19
d_call: .
cdr3_aa: CASSIWANPEAFF
cdr3_nt: TGTGCCAGTAGTATTTGGGCGAACCCTGAAGCTTTCTTT

j_call: TRBJ2-6
clone_size: .
v_call: TRBV14
d_call: .
cdr3_aa: CASSSGAANVLTF
cdr3_nt: TGTGCCAGCAGCTCAGGGGCAGCCAACGTCCTGACTTTC

j_call: TRBJ2-2
clone_size: once
v_call: TRBV28
d_call: .
cdr3_aa: CASGNGGDTGELFF
cdr3_nt: TGTGCCAGCGGAAACGGAGGGGACACCGGGGAGCTGTTTTTT

j_call: TRBJ1-4
clone_size: .
v_call: TRBV5-1
d_call: .
cdr3_aa: CASSDRLGEKLFF
cdr3_nt: TGCGCCAGCAGTGACAGGTTGGGTGAAAAACTGTTTTTT

j_call: TRBJ1-1
clone_size: few
v_call: TRBV7-9
d_call: TRBD1
cdr3_aa: CASSIDREEAFF
cdr3_nt: TGTGCCAGCAGCATCGACAGGGAAGAAGCTTTCTTT

j_call: TRBJ1-3
clone_size: .
v_call: TRBV9
d_call: .
cdr3_aa: CASSAGGWSGNTIYF
cdr3_nt: TGTGCCAGCAGCGCCGGAGGGTGGTCTGGAAACACCATATATTTT

j_call: TRBJ2-7
clone_size: .
v_call: TRBV14
d_call: .
cdr3_aa: CASSRSPGPMSSYEQYF
cdr3_nt: TGTGCCAGCAGCCGATCACCGGGACCCATGAGCTCCTACGAGCAGTACTTC

j_call: TRBJ2-5
clone_size: .
v_call: TRBV4-1
d_call: .
cdr3_aa: CASSRTRQETQYF
cdr3_nt: TGCGCCAGCAGCCGGACTCGACAAGAGACCCAGTACTTC

j_call: TRBJ2-7
clone_size: once
v_call: TRBV28
d_call: TRBD1
cdr3_aa: CASSRDSSSYEQYF
cdr3_nt: TGTGCCAGCAGTCGGGACAGTAGCTCCTACGAGCAGTACTTC

j_call: TRBJ2-3
clone_size: .
v_call: TRBV9
d_call: TRBD2
cdr3_aa: CASSVGTSGLPPFKENTQYF
cdr3_nt: TGTGCCAGCAGCGTAGGGACTAGCGGACTTCCACCCTTTAAGGAAAATACGCAGTATTTT

j_call: TRBJ2-7
clone_size: .
v_call: TRBV4-1
d_call: TRBD2
cdr3_aa: CASSQDTPSGYPYEQYF
cdr3_nt: TGCGCCAGCAGCCAAGATACGCCTAGCGGTTACCCCTACGAGCAGTACTTC

j_call: TRBJ1-1
clone_size: .
v_call: TRBV29-1
d_call: .
cdr3_aa: CSVEYTGVNTEAFF
cdr3_nt: TGCAGCGTTGAGTACACGGGGGTGAACACTGAAGCTTTCTTT

j_call: TRBJ2-7
clone_size: .
v_call: TRBV28
d_call: .
cdr3_aa: CASSLSGRVDYEQYF
cdr3_nt: TGTGCCAGCAGTTTATCCGGGAGAGTGGACTACGAGCAGTACTTC

j_call: TRBJ2-7
clone_size: .
v_call: TRBV11-1
d_call: .
cdr3_aa: CASSLLQGPPYEQYF
cdr3_nt: TGTGCCAGCAGCCTATTACAGGGACCCCCCTACGAGCAGTACTTC

j_call: TRBJ2-7
clone_size: few
v_call: TRBV6-6
d_call: .
cdr3_aa: CASRKERDRYEQYF
cdr3_nt: TGTGCCAGCAGAAAGGAGCGGGACAGGTACGAGCAGTACTTC